The 12 T cell receptor beta chains presented below share a single source sample, sequenced in a study of blood T cell repertoires in COVID-19. Assay used: immunoSEQ multiplex PCR; TCRdb lists only in-frame clones, some missing. The sample includes roughly 320,000 clones, 85% to 90% seen only once; the top ten take 4% to 5%. Material: PBMCs or T cells enriched from blood (not recorded which). These receptor sequences come from a young man who had recovered from COVID-19.

The chain couples TRBV2 to TRBJ1-5; D ambiguous. Germline CDR1 is SNHLY and CDR2 is FYNNEI. The V gene lost 8 bases and the J gene lost 5 bases, with 19 bases spanning the gap. This CDR3 region has 15 residues. The chain's CDR3 is CASSMDEGGHQPQHF. The CDR3 nucleotides are TGTGCCAGCTCCATGGATGAGGGAGGGCATCAGCCCCAGCATTTT.

This chain links TRBV27 with TRBJ1-1; D may be TRBD1 (5 bases). The CDR3 length is 13 residues. Deletions cut 5 bases from V and 8 bases from J, with 15 bases between. The germline V gene has CDR1 MNHEY and CDR2 SMNVEV (reference sequence). CDR3 protein: CASSTIGRDEAFF. In DNA form, the CDR3 reads TGTGCCAGCAGTACTATTGGGAGGGACGAAGCTTTCTTT.

The V and J genes are TRBV4-1 and TRBJ1-1, with 8 bases aligning to TRBD1. The CDR3 is 15 amino acids. V trimming: 1 base; J trimming: 4 bases; junction bases outside the gene matches: 5. CDR1 and CDR2 (germline): MGHRA, YSYEKL. The CDR3 loop is CASSQAKTGGTEAFF. The CDR3 DNA is TGCGCCAGCAGCCAAGCGAAAACAGGGGGCACTGAAGCTTTCTTT.

DNA for the CDR3: TGTGCCAGTAGTATATCCCCTCGGGATACGCAGTATTTT. Translation gives CASSISPRDTQYF. The genes are TRBV19 and TRBJ2-3, with D hard to call. The CDR3 totals 13 residues. The V gene's germline CDR1 is LNHDA and CDR2 SQIVND (reference sequence). Trimming took 2 bases from V and 6 from J, leaving 9 bases between them.

The V call is TRBV5-4, the J call TRBJ2-1, with 8 bases fitting TRBD2. Germline V gives CDR1 SGHNT, CDR2 YYREEE (reference sequence). Unmatched junction bases numbered 8, after V lost 4 bases and J lost 2 bases. The CDR3 has 16 residues. CDR3 coding DNA: TGTGCCAGCAGCCCGGCGACTAGCGCTGCCTACAATGAGCAGTTCTTC. It is translated as CASSPATSAAYNEQFF.

A few counts support this clone. V gene TRBV5-4 combines with J gene TRBJ1-2; no clear D. CDR3 size: 14 residues. The germline gives CDR1 SGHNT, CDR2 YYREEE (reference sequence). V lost 2 bases and J 2 bases, leaving 10 bases between the germline ends. The CDR3 protein is CASSFFGQNYGYTF. In DNA, the CDR3 is TGTGCCAGCAGCTTCTTTGGCCAAAACTATGGCTACACCTTC.

This chain joins TRBV7-2 and TRBJ2-5, with 7 bases lining up with TRBD2. V shed 5 bases and J 4 bases; nucleotides not matched to a gene: 13. The CDR3 is 16 residues long. Per germline, CDR1 SGHTA and CDR2 FQGNSA. As DNA, the CDR3 is TGTGCCAGCAGCACCCGAAAGACTAGCTTTGGAGAGACCCAGTACTTC. Residues: CASSTRKTSFGETQYF.

The chain is built from TRBV18 and TRBJ2-3; 10 nucleotides align to TRBD1. This CDR3 contains 15 residues. Germline trimming cut 7 bases from V and 3 bases from J; bases unmatched to any gene: 7. The germline V gene encodes CDR1 KGHSH and CDR2 LQKENI. DNA for the CDR3: TGTGCCAGCTTATCGGACAGGGGGAGGACAGATACGCAGTATTTT. Amino acids: CASLSDRGRTDTQYF. Together with reference TRBV18 and TRBJ2-3, the CDR3 gives the full variable domain: NAGVMQNPRHLVRRRGQEARLRCSPMKGHSHVYWYRQLPEEGLKFMVYLQKENIIDESGMPKERFSAEFPKEGPSILRIQQVVRGDSAAYFCASLSDRGRTDTQYFGPGTRLTVL.

V is TRBV19 and J is TRBJ1-5; D might be TRBD1 (5 bases). The CDR3 has 13 amino acids. The V end lost 7 bases, the J end lost 3 bases, and 10 bases lay between the germline ends. Germline lookup yields CDR1 LNHDA and CDR2 SQIVND (reference sequence). The CDR3 protein is CASKGGTNQPQHF. DNA of the CDR3: TGTGCCAGTAAGGGAGGGACCAATCAGCCCCAGCATTTT.

This chain links TRBV7-6 with TRBJ2-6; D is unresolved. The CDR3 consists of 14 residues. V was trimmed by 5 bases and J by 8 bases, leaving 13 bases between them. Germline V gene sequence: CDR1 SGHVS, CDR2 FNYEAQ. This chain's CDR3 is CASSLLTTSNVLTF. DNA for the CDR3: TGTGCCAGCAGCCTACTAACGACGTCCAACGTCCTGACTTTC.

The V call is TRBV6-5, the J call TRBJ1-5; D not resolved. V was trimmed by 4 bases and J by 9 bases, leaving 16 bases between them. This CDR3 is built from 14 residues. The germline V gene has CDR1 MNHEY and CDR2 SVGAGI. CDR3 sequence (DNA): TGTGCCAGCAGTTCTCGGACTGAGTTCGGGCCCCAGCATTTT. Translation: CASSSRTEFGPQHF.

The chain joins TRBV24-1 to TRBJ1-2; 8 bases are a match to TRBD1. The germline V gene has CDR1 KGHDR and CDR2 SFDVKD. Trimming at V came to 3 bases and at J to 8 bases, leaving 7 bases not matched to a gene. The CDR3 runs 14 residues. As DNA, the CDR3 is TGTGCCACCAGTGATCACGGACAGGGCGAGGGCTACACCTTC. It encodes CATSDHGQGEGYTF.